Only a few counts were recorded for the clone carrying this T cell receptor (beta chain). The antigen remains unidentified. The source of the sample is a study of T-cell reconstitution after alpha-beta-depleted transplantation in children. General observations from the study: Several hundred rapidly expanded clones from non-depleted graft cells reportedly supplied alpha-beta T cells about two months post-transplant. T-cell counts and diversity were attributed mostly to newly produced T cells one year after transplant. Surviving recipient cells, namely T cells and thymic progenitors, were the source of high day-60 TCRbeta diversity in some patients.

Construction of the TCRbeta library involved unique molecular identifiers. Each CDR3 protein is one row after TCRdb ran MiXCR on the PCR reads. The table shows about 590,000 distinct CDR3 sequences, with 10% to 15% occurring only once. Germline V CDR1 and CDR2: SGHTA, FQGTGA. The V end lost 4 bases, the J end lost 0 bases, and 8 bases lay between the germline ends. This CDR3 is 14 amino acids long. V usage is TRBV7-3 and J usage is TRBJ2-3, with D perhaps matching TRBD2 (6 bases). The sequence came from a male patient younger than 18 who had a stem cell transplant for acute myeloid leukemia, so the T cells may come from the graft donor. This sample comprised PBMCs, mostly from graft donor cells, obtained 360 days after TCRalphabeta/CD19-depleted stem cell transplant. The CDR3 reads CASSWGRSTDTQYF. In DNA, the CDR3 is TGTGCCAGCAGCTGGGGGAGGAGCACAGATACGCAGTATTTT.